This T cell receptor (beta chain) was profiled in a study of blood T cells in healthy people across ages. To note about this clonotype: The antigen remains unidentified. The DNA is left out, because the CDR3 cannot be placed on it with certainty; the CDR3 is given as TCRdb lists it.

Overall study findings and caveats: Leaving the PBMCs unsorted stopped any conclusive comparison of naive versus antigen-experienced cells. It was held that diversity estimates obtained from one million T cells represented underestimates. When set beside aged donors, long-lived donors presented more naive CD4+ cells and higher diversity. Age brought a roughly linear fall in TCR beta diversity measured per million T cells.

CDR1 MNHNY and CDR2 SVGAGI come from the germline V gene (reference sequence). The CDR3 contains 13 residues when both ends are counted. Next came a second PCR, run for about 6 to 12 cycles, which used a sample-barcoded 5' primer along with a J-beta primer mix. TCRdb ran MiXCR on the 5' RACE reads and lists one entry per CDR3 protein. This repertoire shows roughly 2 million distinct CDR3 sequences, about 50% found once; its top ten account for 2.1%. The chain links TRBV6-6 to TRBJ2-7; the listed D gene, TRBD1, was not tested against the DNA. Sequenced input: blood. This TCR was sampled from a woman between 40 and 50 years old in good health. The CDR3 here is CASSSSGQSEQYF.